Listed here are 27 T cell receptor beta chains from one sample, sequenced in a study of patients with pleural tuberculosis. MiXCR, run by TCRdb on the reads, gives a single entry per CDR3 protein. This sample has about 29,000 distinct CDR3 sequences, with 18% found just once. Sequenced sample: peripheral blood. Every receptor here comes from a human donor with pleural tuberculosis.

This clonotype was counted at least ten times. J is TRBJ1-2 and V is TRBV28; D possibly corresponds to TRBD1 (6 bases). Germline CDR1 MDHEN, CDR2 SYDVKM. V was pared by 2 bases and J by 0 bases, with 10 bases between. CDR3 length equals 15 residues. The CDR3 DNA reads as TGTGCCAGCAGTTTACCCGGGACAACTAACTATGGCTACACCTTC. Its protein is CASSLPGTTNYGYTF.

This chain links TRBV15 with TRBJ2-3, with D unresolved. The CDR3 consists of 14 residues. Per the germline V gene, CDR1 is LNHNV and CDR2 is YYDKDF (reference sequence). Trimming cost V 2 bases and J 2 bases, with 8 bases left between them. The CDR3 spells CATSRFLSTDTQYF. The CDR3, as DNA: TGTGCCACCAGCAGATTCTTGTCCACAGATACGCAGTATTTT.

This clonotype was detected many times. The chain uses TRBV6-1 and TRBJ2-1; 9 nucleotides match TRBD2. Per germline, CDR1 MNHNS and CDR2 SASEGT. V shed 6 bases, J shed 4 bases, and the junction held 13 bases outside the gene matches. CDR3 length equals 17 residues. CDR3 in amino acids: CASSGKISGGLYNEQFF. The CDR3 nucleotides are TGTGCCAGCAGCGGTAAAATTAGCGGGGGCCTTTACAATGAGCAGTTCTTC.

This clonotype showed up many times. V and J are TRBV20-1 and TRBJ2-7; 7 positions match TRBD1. V lost 7 bases to trimming and J lost 3 bases; unmatched junction nucleotides: 18. The CDR3 covers 16 residues. Germline V CDR1 and CDR2: DFQATT, SNEGSKA (reference sequence). CDR3 loop: CSVPGQHPSTGYEQYF. The CDR3 DNA sequence: TGCAGTGTCCCGGGACAGCATCCTTCTACGGGCTACGAGCAGTACTTC.

The sample holds many counts of this clonotype. The genes are TRBV4-3 and TRBJ2-7; no clear D. The length of the CDR3 is 14 residues. Germline V CDR1 and CDR2: LGHNA, YSLEER. V lost 0 bases to trimming and J lost 3 bases, with 9 bases between them. The chain's CDR3 is CASSQDTQNYEQYF. The CDR3 DNA is TGCGCCAGCAGCCAAGATACCCAGAACTACGAGCAGTACTTC.

This clonotype was seen repeatedly, ten times or more. The chain combines TRBV2 with TRBJ2-3; 14 nucleotides match TRBD2. This CDR3 has 18 residues. V was clipped by 5 bases and J by 3 bases; unmatched bases: 10. The germline CDR1 and CDR2 sequences are SNHLY and FYNNEI. The chain's CDR3 is CASSIHPGTSGSTDTQYF. The CDR3 DNA reads TGTGCCAGCAGTATCCACCCCGGGACTAGCGGGAGTACAGATACGCAGTATTTT.

About this clonotype: The junction and the germline gene differ at one end; a read error may be behind it. The chain recombines TRBV4-1 with TRBJ2-7; D is unresolved. The CDR3 is 15 residues long. Germline V lookup: CDR1 MGHRA, CDR2 YSYEKL. The CDR3 region is CAGSQGQEVRYEQYF. CDR3 bases: TGCGCCGGCAGCCAAGGTCAAGAAGTGAGATACGAGCAGTACTTC.

The table lists this clonotype with many counts. This chain uses TRBV6-6 with TRBJ2-3; D remains ambiguous. Germline V CDR1 and CDR2: MNHNY, SVGAGI (reference sequence). The V and J ends lost 2 bases and 2 bases respectively, with 8 bases between them. The CDR3 covers 14 residues. The CDR3 spells CASSYVQNTDTQYF. The CDR3 coding sequence is TGTGCCAGCAGTTACGTTCAGAACACAGATACGCAGTATTTT.

This clonotype was found many times. The rearrangement uses TRBV4-1 and TRBJ1-1, with D uncertain. The CDR3 runs 15 residues. From germline, CDR1 is MGHRA and CDR2 YSYEKL. V was cut by 4 bases and J by 0 bases, with 12 bases left in between. CDR3 region: CASSLRPSLNTEAFF. Here the CDR3 DNA reads TGCGCCAGCAGCCTGCGTCCGTCCCTGAACACTGAAGCTTTCTTT.

This clonotype was detected many times. This chain uses TRBV20-1 with TRBJ2-7, with D uncertain. The V gene's germline CDR1 is DFQATT and CDR2 SNEGSKA (reference sequence). With 6 bases removed from V and 2 bases from J, the gap between germline ends came to 8 bases. The CDR3 is made up of 11 amino acids. The CDR3 spells CSAHNTYEQYF. In DNA form, the CDR3 reads TGCAGTGCCCACAATACCTACGAGCAGTACTTC.

This clonotype was seen only a few times. Since a much larger clone is just one base distant, this may be a read error. The rearrangement joins TRBV2 to TRBJ2-5; D not resolved. The CDR3 consists of 13 residues. V was cut by 4 bases and J by 4 bases, with 10 bases left in between. Germline-derived CDR1 and CDR2 are SNHLY and FYNNEI. The CDR3 loop is CASSANRRETQYF. DNA of the CDR3: TGTGCCAGCAGTGCGAACAGACGAGAGACCCAGTACTTC. The full variable domain, rest sourced from reference TRBV2 and TRBJ2-5, is EPEVTQTPSHQVTQMGQEVILRCVPISNHLYFYWYRQILGQKVEFLVSFYNNEISEKSEIFDDQFSVERPDGSNFTLKIRSTKLEDSAMYFCASSANRRETQYFGPGTRLLVL.

The rearrangement uses TRBV29-1 and TRBJ2-3; D not resolved. Germline V gene sequence: CDR1 SQVTM, CDR2 ANQGSEA. The CDR3 has 15 amino acids. V was trimmed by 4 bases and J by 5 bases, leaving 19 bases between them. CDR3: CSVAGQLGPGDTQYF. The CDR3 coding sequence is TGCAGCGTTGCCGGCCAGTTGGGCCCTGGAGATACGCAGTATTTT.

Only a few counts were recorded for this clonotype. The CDR3 reads CASSLGGQILYEQYF. CDR3 coding DNA: TGTGCCAGCAGCTTGGGGGGACAGATCCTCTACGAGCAGTACTTC. The chain carries TRBV5-6 and TRBJ2-7; 7 bases are shared with TRBD1. CDR1 and CDR2 (germline): SGHDT, YYEEEE. V shed 0 bases, J shed 3 bases, and the junction held 6 bases outside the gene matches. This CDR3 is 15 amino acids long.

This clonotype has ten or more counts. The rearrangement links TRBV20-1 to TRBJ1-5; D is uncertain. The V gene's germline CDR1 is DFQATT and CDR2 SNEGSKA (reference sequence). Trimming cost V 6 bases and J 0 bases, with 21 bases left between them. The CDR3 spans 17 residues. The CDR3 spells CSAQPARLINSNQPQHF. In nucleotides, the CDR3 is TGCAGTGCCCAACCAGCTAGACTGATCAATAGCAATCAGCCCCAGCATTTT.

In this sample, this clonotype is medium-sized (0.01 to 0.1%). The gene calls are TRBV27 and TRBJ1-5; D call uncertain. The CDR3 is 13 amino acids. The ends were cut back, 4 bases at V and 5 bases at J, with 9 bases in the middle. The germline CDR1 and CDR2 sequences are MNHEY and SMNVEV (reference sequence). DNA of the CDR3: TGTGCCAGCAGTTGGTTTCGGGATCAGCCCCAGCATTTT. Protein product: CASSWFRDQPQHF.

This clonotype was observed at least ten times. The J gene is TRBJ1-1, the V gene TRBV5-1; D call uncertain. CDR1 SGHRS and CDR2 YFSETQ come from the germline V gene. The V end was cut by 4 bases, the J end by 7 bases, with 17 bases between. The CDR3 sequence is 14 residues long. CDR3 region: CASSVDKPPFEAFF. CDR3 nucleotide sequence: TGCGCCAGCAGCGTCGACAAGCCTCCGTTTGAAGCTTTCTTT.

This clonotype was observed at least ten times. V is TRBV5-4 and J is TRBJ1-1; D is ambiguous. The CDR3 spans 13 residues. Trimming removed 4 bases at V and 0 bases at J, with 7 bases between. The germline V gene has CDR1 SGHNT and CDR2 YYREEE (reference sequence). In DNA form, the CDR3 reads TGTGCCAGCAGCCTAGCAGTGAACACTGAAGCTTTCTTT. Protein: CASSLAVNTEAFF. The variable domain in full, completed from reference TRBV5-4 and TRBJ1-1, reads ETGVTQSPTHLIKTRGQQVTLRCSSQSGHNTVSWYQQALGQGPQFIFQYYREEENGRGNFPPRFSGLQFPNYSSELNVNALELDDSALYLCASSLAVNTEAFFGQGTRLTVV.

Comments on this clonotype: This may stem from a read error, because a much larger clone lies one nucleotide away. This chain links TRBV12-3 or TRBV12-4 with TRBJ2-1, with TRBD2 as a possible D gene (6 bases). The CDR3 covers 13 residues. V dropped 7 bases and J dropped 6 bases, with 13 bases sitting between them. CDR3 region: CASTAGLSNEQFF. DNA for the CDR3: TGTGCCAGCACCGCAGGACTATCCAATGAGCAGTTCTTC.

This clonotype was detected many times. The chain joins TRBV29-1 to TRBJ1-1, with D possibly TRBD1 on 5 matching bases. V was pared by 4 bases and J by 0 bases, with 9 bases between. The CDR3 sequence is 13 residues long. Germline assignment: CDR1 SQVTM and CDR2 ANQGSEA. The CDR3 protein is CSVGQTLNTEAFF. Here the CDR3 DNA reads TGCAGCGTTGGACAGACACTGAACACTGAAGCTTTCTTT.

The sample holds many counts of this clonotype. The chain combines TRBV2 with TRBJ1-6; no reliable D call. Germline loops: CDR1 SNHLY, CDR2 FYNNEI. V shed 4 bases and J shed 15 bases, with 16 bases lying between them. The CDR3 covers 13 residues. The CDR3 DNA follows: TGTGCCAGCAGTGGAGGCGGCATCCCTCACCTCCACTTT. The encoded protein is CASSGGGIPHLHF. The whole variable domain, remainder taken from reference TRBV2 and TRBJ1-6, is EPEVTQTPSHQVTQMGQEVILRCVPISNHLYFYWYRQILGQKVEFLVSFYNNEISEKSEIFDDQFSVERPDGSNFTLKIRSTKLEDSAMYFCASSGGGIPHLHFGNGTRLTVT.

At least ten counts were recorded for this clonotype. V gene TRBV29-1 combines with J gene TRBJ2-1, with D unclear. V lost 0 bases and J lost 7, with 7 bases in between. The CDR3 runs 12 residues. Germline CDR1 is SQVTM and CDR2 is ANQGSEA. The CDR3 loop reads CSVEDRINEQFF. The CDR3 DNA is TGCAGCGTTGAAGACCGCATAAATGAGCAGTTCTTC.

To note about this clonotype: This may be a read error, as it is one base from a much larger clone. This chain joins TRBV3-1 and TRBJ2-1, with 10 positions matching TRBD2. Germline V gene sequence: CDR1 LGHDT, CDR2 YNNKEL (reference sequence). The CDR3 extends over 16 amino acids. V lost 4 bases to trimming and J lost 9 bases; unmatched junction nucleotides: 12. CDR3 nucleotide sequence: TGTGCCAGCAGCCCAATCGAGGTTAGCGGGGGGACTGAGCAGTTCTTC. Protein: CASSPIEVSGGTEQFF.

The chain combines TRBV5-6 with TRBJ1-2; D not certain. This CDR3 has 15 amino acids. Trimming shortened V by 0 bases and J by 4 bases, and 13 bases separated the two germline ends. Germline CDR1 is SGHDT and CDR2 is YYEEEE. The CDR3 here is CASSLEQTYFYGYTF. The CDR3 DNA is TGTGCCAGCAGCTTGGAACAGACTTACTTCTATGGCTACACCTTC.

Only a few counts were recorded for this clonotype. The J gene is TRBJ2-1, the V gene TRBV11-2; 11 bases match TRBD2. This CDR3 spans 18 amino acids. Trimming removed 5 bases from V and 7 bases from J; junction bases left unmatched: 16. CDR1 SGHAT and CDR2 FQNNGV come from the germline V gene. CDR3 loop: CASSILPGLAAVGNEQFF. The CDR3, as DNA: TGTGCCAGCAGCATTCTCCCGGGACTAGCGGCGGTGGGGAATGAGCAGTTCTTC.

This clonotype was counted at least ten times. The chain has TRBV20-1 and TRBJ1-2; 7 nucleotides match TRBD1. The germline gives CDR1 DFQATT, CDR2 SNEGSKA (reference sequence). This CDR3 comprises 12 residues. The trim removed 6 bases at V and 5 bases at J, leaving 6 bases unmatched. CDR3: CSARTGSYGYTF. Here the CDR3 DNA reads TGCAGTGCCCGGACAGGAAGTTATGGCTACACCTTC.

This clonotype was seen at least ten times. The chain carries TRBV5-4 and TRBJ1-2; 9 positions match TRBD1. Germline V lookup: CDR1 SGHNT, CDR2 YYREEE (reference sequence). This CDR3 is built from 14 residues. J was trimmed by 4 bases and V by 3 bases; bases with no gene match: 4. CDR3 sequence reads: CASSSTGGSYGYTF. The CDR3 DNA follows: TGTGCCAGCAGCTCGACAGGGGGATCCTATGGCTACACCTTC.

This chain joins TRBV20-1 and TRBJ2-7, with 14 bases aligning to TRBD2. This CDR3 has 15 residues. Germline V lookup: CDR1 DFQATT, CDR2 SNEGSKA (reference sequence). J gave up 7 bases and V 6 bases, and 11 bases lay outside the gene matches. CDR3 amino acids: CSARVGTSGSREQYF. CDR3 in DNA: TGCAGTGCCAGGGTGGGGACTAGCGGGAGCCGGGAGCAGTACTTC.